The clone carrying this T cell receptor beta chain was observed a few times. The record originates from a study of blood T cells in healthy people across ages. The V end lost 7 bases, the J end lost 6 bases, and 11 bases lay between the germline ends. Germline CDR1 and CDR2: DFQATT and SNEGSKA (reference sequence). The CDR3 covers 11 residues. Drawn from each donor were roughly 9.4 milliliters of peripheral blood. Next came a second PCR, run for about 7 to 12 cycles, which used a sample-barcoded 5' primer along with a J-beta primer mix. Each cDNA molecule was tagged by a template-switch adaptor with 12 random nucleotides. TCRdb processed the 5' RACE reads anew with MiXCR; each CDR3 protein has one entry. Found here are more than 1 million distinct CDR3 sequences, around 43% of them singletons; the top ten hold about 19%.

The source material was blood. This TCR came from a woman aged 60 to 75 in good health. The chain couples TRBV20-1 to TRBJ2-3; D not certain. The CDR3 sequence is CSVGVGDTQYF. CDR3 coding DNA: TGCAGTGTAGGAGTCGGGGATACGCAGTATTTT.